The 8 T cell receptor beta chains below all came from one sample that was sequenced in a study of T cells after posttransplantation cyclophosphamide. Profiling relied on immunoSEQ multiplex PCR, and the TCRdb table lists in-frame clones only, not all of them. This sample includes roughly 8,000 clones with no singletons; its ten biggest clones take up approximately 20%. Cyclophosphamide on days +3 and +4 followed busulfan-fludarabine conditioning and a marrow graft. The sequences come from PBMCs, collected about 14 weeks after allogeneic stem cell transplant with posttransplant cyclophosphamide. The receptors were sampled from a female patient in her 60s who received an allogeneic stem cell transplant from an unrelated donor, was CMV-positive, and had acute GVHD only. Some T cells may be the graft donor's.

This clone was counted ten times or more. The rearrangement links TRBV7-6 to TRBJ1-5, with D maybe TRBD1 (5 bases). The length of the CDR3 is 14 residues. Trimming cost V 5 bases and J 5 bases, with 13 bases left between them. Germline V gives CDR1 SGHVS, CDR2 FNYEAQ. The DNA for the CDR3 is TGTGCCAGCAGCGCACCGGGACTTCATCAGCCCCAGCATTTT. Protein product: CASSAPGLHQPQHF. Together with reference TRBV7-6 and TRBJ1-5, the CDR3 gives the full variable domain: GAGVSQSPRYKVTKRGQDVALRCDPISGHVSLYWYRQALGQGPEFLTYFNYEAQQDKSGLPNDRFSAERPEGSISTLTIQRTEQRDSAMYRCASSAPGLHQPQHFGDGTRLSIL.

This clone was counted at least ten times. The chain employs TRBV11-3 and TRBJ2-1; 7 nucleotides align to TRBD2. The CDR3 totals 16 residues. The germline CDR1 and CDR2 sequences are SGHNT and YENEEA. J gave up 2 bases and V 0 bases, and 4 bases lay outside the gene matches. The CDR3 is CASSLDGTTTYNEQFF. The CDR3 DNA sequence: TGTGCCAGCAGCTTAGATGGGACTACCACCTACAATGAGCAGTTCTTC.

Ten or more counts support this clone. The gene calls are TRBV28 and TRBJ2-6; perhaps TRBD2 as D (6 bases). The germline gives CDR1 MDHEN, CDR2 SYDVKM. Between the trimmed V and J ends, which lost 6 bases and 0 bases, there was a span of 12 bases. The CDR3 is 16 residues long. The CDR3 bases are TGTGCCAGCAGGTTGGTCGGGGGCTCTGGGGCCAACGTCCTGACTTTC. It codes for CASRLVGGSGANVLTF.

There are many counts of this clone. DNA of the CDR3: TGTGCCAGCAGCCAAACTGGAAACACCATATATTTT. Its translation is CASSQTGNTIYF. The chain couples TRBV7-9 to TRBJ1-3; no reliable D call. From germline, CDR1 is SEHNR and CDR2 FQNEAQ (reference sequence). The CDR3 is 12 residues long. The V end was cut by 5 bases, the J end by 2 bases, with 4 bases between. Looking up the rest from reference TRBV7-9 and TRBJ1-3 gives the full variable domain: DTGVSQNPRHKITKRGQNVTFRCDPISEHNRLYWYRQTLGQGPEFLTYFQNEAQLEKSRLLSDRFSAERPKGSFSTLEIQRTEQGDSAMYLCASSQTGNTIYFGEGSWLTVV.

This clone was counted ten times or more. The chain links TRBV5-3 to TRBJ2-2, with 8 nucleotides matching TRBD1. TRBV5-3 is given ORF status, its function remaining uncertain. This CDR3 is 15 amino acids long. Losses at the gene ends were 4 bases for V and 4 bases for J; bases not matched to a gene: 6. The CDR3 loop is CARSQGQGCTGELFF. The CDR3 nucleotides read TGTGCCAGAAGCCAAGGACAGGGTTGCACCGGGGAGCTGTTTTTT.

This clone was counted a few times. J is TRBJ2-5 and V is TRBV9; 9 bases line up with TRBD1. The CDR3 length is 17 residues. Unmatched junction bases numbered 11, after V lost 4 bases and J lost 1 base. Germline V gene data show CDR1 as SGDLS and CDR2 as YYNGEE. CDR3 bases: TGTGCCAGCAGCCGTCAAGGGGGACAGGGACTCCAAGAGACCCAGTACTTC. Translated: CASSRQGGQGLQETQYF.

By share, this clone ranks as medium-sized (0.01 to 0.1%). The CDR3 DNA is TGTGCCAGCAGTGAAAGGTACAGCTCCTACAATGAGCAGTTCTTC. Amino acids: CASSERYSSYNEQFF. The V gene is TRBV6-4, the J gene TRBJ2-1; D not resolved. V dropped 3 bases and J dropped 0 bases, with 9 bases sitting between them. The CDR3 sequence is 15 residues long. CDR1 and CDR2 from the germline V gene are MRHNA and SNTAGT.

This clone was seen repeatedly, ten times or more. The chain uses TRBV11-3 and TRBJ2-1; 11 bases are shared with TRBD2. The germline gives CDR1 SGHNT, CDR2 YENEEA. With 5 bases clipped from V and 5 bases from J, the junction kept 8 bases outside the gene matches. CDR3 size: 16 residues. Here the CDR3 DNA reads TGTGCCAGCAGCCAGGGGCTAGCGGGGGGCCACAATGAGCAGTTCTTC. Translation: CASSQGLAGGHNEQFF.